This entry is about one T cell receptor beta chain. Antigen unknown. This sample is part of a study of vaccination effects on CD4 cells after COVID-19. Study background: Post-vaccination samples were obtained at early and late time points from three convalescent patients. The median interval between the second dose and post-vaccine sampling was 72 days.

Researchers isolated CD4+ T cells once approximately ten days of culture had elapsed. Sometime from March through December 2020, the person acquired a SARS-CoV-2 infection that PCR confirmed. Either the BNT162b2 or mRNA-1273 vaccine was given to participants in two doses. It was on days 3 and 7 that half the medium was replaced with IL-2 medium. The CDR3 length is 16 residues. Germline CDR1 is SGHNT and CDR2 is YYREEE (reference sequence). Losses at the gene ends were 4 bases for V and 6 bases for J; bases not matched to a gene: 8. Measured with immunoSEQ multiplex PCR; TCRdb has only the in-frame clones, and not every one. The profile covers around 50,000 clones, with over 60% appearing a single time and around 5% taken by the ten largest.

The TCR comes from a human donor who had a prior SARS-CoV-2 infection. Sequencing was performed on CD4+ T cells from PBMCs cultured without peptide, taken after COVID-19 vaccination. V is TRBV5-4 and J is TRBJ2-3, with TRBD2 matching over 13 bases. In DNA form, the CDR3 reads TGTGCCAGCAGCGCCGGACTAGCGGGGGCAACTGATACGCAGTATTTT. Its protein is CASSAGLAGATDTQYF. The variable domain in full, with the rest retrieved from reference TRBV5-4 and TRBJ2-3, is ETGVTQSPTHLIKTRGQQVTLRCSSQSGHNTVSWYQQALGQGPQFIFQYYREEENGRGNFPPRFSGLQFPNYSSELNVNALELDDSALYLCASSAGLAGATDTQYFGPGTRLTVL.